One T cell receptor (beta chain) is described in this entry. Its antigen is not identified. This entry comes from a study of cytomegalovirus exposure and HLA in healthy donors. Study conclusions and caveats: Many donors carried some public TCRs, although rarity characterized most TCR sequences.

The J segment lost 3 bases and the V segment lost 3 bases, leaving 8 bases of the junction unmatched. The V gene's germline CDR1 is MNHEY and CDR2 SMNVEV (reference sequence). The CDR3 has 16 amino acids. The method was immunoSEQ multiplex PCR; TCRdb's version includes in-frame clones alone and lacks a portion of them. Among tens of thousands of clones listed, about 93% were seen once. The V call is TRBV27, the J call TRBJ2-7; 10 bases align to TRBD1. Material for sequencing was PBMCs. The receptor was derived from a young man in good health and CMV-seropositive. CDR3: CASSFTRTGGLYEQYF. CDR3 coding DNA: TGTGCCAGCAGTTTTACCCGGACAGGGGGGCTCTACGAGCAGTACTTC.